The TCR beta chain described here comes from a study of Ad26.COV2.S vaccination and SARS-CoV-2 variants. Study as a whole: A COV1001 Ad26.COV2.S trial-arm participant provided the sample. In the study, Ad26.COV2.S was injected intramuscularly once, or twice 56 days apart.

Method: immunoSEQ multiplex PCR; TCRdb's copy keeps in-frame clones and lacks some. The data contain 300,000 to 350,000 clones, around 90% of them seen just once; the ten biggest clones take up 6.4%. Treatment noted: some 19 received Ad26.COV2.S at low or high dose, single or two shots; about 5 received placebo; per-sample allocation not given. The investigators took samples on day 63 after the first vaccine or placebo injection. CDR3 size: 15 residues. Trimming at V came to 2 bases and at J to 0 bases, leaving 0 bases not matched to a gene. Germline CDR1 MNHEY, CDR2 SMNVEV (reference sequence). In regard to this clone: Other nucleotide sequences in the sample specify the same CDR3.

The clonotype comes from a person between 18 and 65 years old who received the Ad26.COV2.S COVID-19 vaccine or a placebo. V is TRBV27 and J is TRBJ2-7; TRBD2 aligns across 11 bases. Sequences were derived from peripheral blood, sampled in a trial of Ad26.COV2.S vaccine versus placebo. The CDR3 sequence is CASSLGTSGSYEQYF. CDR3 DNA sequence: TGTGCCAGCAGTTTAGGGACTAGCGGCTCCTACGAGCAGTACTTC.